Below are 18 T cell receptor beta chains sequenced from a single sample in a study of blood T cell repertoires in COVID-19. Sequencing used immunoSEQ multiplex PCR; TCRdb keeps in-frame clones, though not all of them. The sample carries around 160,000 clones, around 86% recorded once. The sequencing input was peripheral blood. The receptor source for this set is a young man with acute or convalescent COVID-19.

This rearrangement joins TRBV24-1 to TRBJ1-4; tentative D call: TRBD1 (6 bases). Trimming left V 12 bases short and J 7 bases short, with 20 bases between. CDR3 length: 14 residues. Germline CDR1 and CDR2: KGHDR and SFDVKD. Here the CDR3 reads CARIVGGLGEKLFF. CDR3 coding DNA: TGTGCCCGCATCGTGGGGGGGCTTGGTGAAAAACTGTTTTTT.

V gene TRBV2 combines with J gene TRBJ2-3; D perhaps matches TRBD1 (5 bases). V lost 5 bases and J 2 bases, leaving 8 bases between the germline ends. The CDR3 totals 13 residues. Germline-derived CDR1 and CDR2 are SNHLY and FYNNEI. CDR3 DNA: TGTGCCAGCAGTACGGACACCACAGATACGCAGTATTTT. This translates into CASSTDTTDTQYF.

V usage is TRBV9 and J usage is TRBJ2-3; 7 positions match TRBD2. The germline gives CDR1 SGDLS, CDR2 YYNGEE. V shed 0 bases, J shed 5 bases, and the junction held 6 bases outside the gene matches. The CDR3 has 15 amino acids. CDR3 coding DNA: TGTGCCAGCAGCGTAGTGGCGGGGGTTAGAGATACGCAGTATTTT. Translating it yields CASSVVAGVRDTQYF.

This clone was recorded only once. The rearrangement joins TRBV28 to TRBJ1-5; D is possibly TRBD1 (6 bases). CDR3 length: 15 amino acids. Germline-derived CDR1 and CDR2 are MDHEN and SYDVKM. Between the trimmed V and J ends, which lost 5 bases and 0 bases, there was a span of 11 bases. The CDR3 DNA follows: TGTGCCAGCAGTCTACAGGGTGTTAGCAATCAGCCCCAGCATTTT. It specifies CASSLQGVSNQPQHF. Looking up the rest from reference TRBV28 and TRBJ1-5 gives the full variable domain: DVKVTQSSRYLVKRTGEKVFLECVQDMDHENMFWYRQDPGLGLRLIYFSYDVKMKEKGDIPEGYSVSREKKERFSLILESASTNQTSMYLCASSLQGVSNQPQHFGDGTRLSIL.

The chain's CDR3 is CASSIVDGHYNSPLHF. The CDR3 DNA follows: TGTGCCAGTAGTATAGTGGACGGACACTATAATTCACCCCTCCACTTT. The genes are TRBV19 and TRBJ1-6; D possibly corresponds to TRBD1 (5 bases). The CDR3 is 16 amino acids. The V and J ends lost 1 base and 3 bases respectively, with 10 bases between them. Germline V gene sequence: CDR1 LNHDA, CDR2 SQIVND (reference sequence).

The chain carries TRBV15 and TRBJ1-3; D is possibly TRBD1 (6 bases). The length of the CDR3 is 16 residues. CDR1 is LNHNV and CDR2 is YYDKDF in the germline V gene (reference sequence). V lost 1 base, J lost 0 bases, and 10 bases lay in between. The CDR3 DNA is TGTGCCACCAGCAGAGCCGGACAGATCTCTGGAAACACCATATATTTT. Translation gives CATSRAGQISGNTIYF.

The chain couples TRBV7-9 to TRBJ2-1, with 11 bases fitting TRBD1. This CDR3 has 14 residues. Germline-derived CDR1 and CDR2 are SEHNR and FQNEAQ (reference sequence). The V segment lost 5 bases and the J segment 5 bases; nucleotides outside the gene matches: 2. The CDR3 nucleotides read TGTGCCAGCAGCGGGACAGGGGGAAACAATGAGCAGTTCTTC. It is translated as CASSGTGGNNEQFF.

As concerns this clone: Other DNA variants within this sample encode the same CDR3. The rearrangement links TRBV7-3 to TRBJ2-1, with D unclear. The length of the CDR3 is 12 residues. Trimming cost V 3 bases and J 6 bases, with 6 bases left between them. The V gene's germline CDR1 is SGHTA and CDR2 FQGTGA. CDR3 in amino acids: CASSFSGNEQFF. The CDR3 nucleotides read TGTGCCAGCAGCTTTTCCGGCAATGAGCAGTTCTTC.

The rearrangement joins TRBV29-1 to TRBJ2-5; 9 bases are a match to TRBD2. Germline CDR1 and CDR2: SQVTM and ANQGSEA. CDR3 length: 14 residues. V lost 3 bases and J lost 5; bases outside the gene matches: 7. The DNA for the CDR3 is TGCAGCGTTGAGTACCTAGCGGGACGGGAGACCCAGTACTTC. Protein sequence: CSVEYLAGRETQYF.

The rearrangement links TRBV25-1 to TRBJ1-4, with D possibly being TRBD1 (6 bases). The CDR3 runs to 12 residues. The V end was cut by 6 bases, the J end by 8 bases, with 10 bases between. Looked up from germline, CDR1 is MGHDK and CDR2 is SYGVNS. The DNA for the CDR3 is TGTGCCAGCAGCGACAGGACCGAAAAACTGTTTTTT. Translating gives CASSDRTEKLFF. The entire variable domain, with the rest obtained from reference TRBV25-1 and TRBJ1-4, is as follows: EADIYQTPRYLVIGTGKKITLECSQTMGHDKMYWYQQDPGMELHLIHYSYGVNSTEKGDLSSESTVSRIRTEHFPLTLESARPSHTSQYLCASSDRTEKLFFGSGTQLSVL.

V and J are TRBV10-3 and TRBJ1-1, with 7 bases that match TRBD1. CDR3 size: 18 residues. The germline gives CDR1 ENHRY, CDR2 SYGVKD. With V trimmed by 0 bases and J by 3 bases, 13 bases remained unmatched. CDR3: CAISESPGKGGADTEAFF. CDR3 coding DNA: TGTGCCATCAGTGAGTCCCCCGGCAAAGGGGGCGCGGACACTGAAGCTTTCTTT.

The CDR3 spells CASTRDTQETQYF. The CDR3 nucleotides read TGCGCCTCCACCCGGGACACCCAAGAGACCCAGTACTTC. V and J are TRBV5-1 and TRBJ2-5; D possibly corresponds to TRBD1 (6 bases). The CDR3 consists of 13 residues. The V gene's germline CDR1 is SGHRS and CDR2 YFSETQ. V was shortened by 10 bases and J by 1 base, with 14 bases between the two germline ends.

This clone was counted once. This chain links TRBV4-1 with TRBJ2-5; perhaps TRBD1 as D (6 bases). This CDR3 has 14 amino acids. The germline V gene has CDR1 MGHRA and CDR2 YSYEKL. The ends were cut back, 2 bases at V and 2 bases at J, with 9 bases in the middle. The CDR3 DNA reads as TGCGCCAGCAGCCAAACAGGACAGCAAGAGACCCAGTACTTC. It specifies CASSQTGQQETQYF.

This clone appeared once. The gene calls are TRBV27 and TRBJ2-2; D is perhaps TRBD1 (6 bases). Germline V gene sequence: CDR1 MNHEY, CDR2 SMNVEV (reference sequence). The CDR3 is made up of 16 amino acids. V was clipped by 7 bases and J by 7 bases, with 22 bases between them. The CDR3 spells CASIPPQGMIHGELFF. The DNA of the CDR3 is TGTGCCAGCATCCCCCCACAGGGAATGATACACGGGGAGCTGTTTTTT.

The J gene is TRBJ1-1, the V gene TRBV6-5; the D is unclear. The V end lost 7 bases, the J end lost 1 base, and 16 bases lay between the germline ends. This CDR3 comprises 15 residues. CDR1 is MNHEY, CDR2 SVGAGI, per germline. In DNA form, the CDR3 reads TGTGCCAGCATCGACTTAGGCATAACGAACACTGAAGCTTTCTTT. This translates into CASIDLGITNTEAFF.

The chain combines TRBV7-9 with TRBJ2-7; TRBD1 might be the D (7 bases). V was trimmed by 5 bases and J by 2 bases, leaving 13 bases between them. Germline V gives CDR1 SEHNR, CDR2 FQNEAQ (reference sequence). The CDR3 is made up of 14 amino acids. The DNA of the CDR3 is TGTGCCAGCAGCACAGGGGACTTCCCCTACGAGCAGTACGTC. This encodes CASSTGDFPYEQYV.

V is TRBV4-1 and J is TRBJ1-2; D remains ambiguous. Germline V lookup: CDR1 MGHRA, CDR2 YSYEKL. This CDR3 is 13 amino acids long. V shed 1 base and J shed 5 bases, with 8 bases lying between them. The CDR3 DNA reads TGCGCCAGCAGCCAAGTGAGGGAGTATGGCTACACCTTC. As protein: CASSQVREYGYTF.

The chain employs TRBV7-9 and TRBJ2-1; 8 bases fit TRBD1. V lost 2 bases to trimming and J lost 5 bases; unmatched junction nucleotides: 11. Germline CDR1 SEHNR, CDR2 FQNEAQ (reference sequence). The CDR3 spans 17 residues. CDR3 in amino acids: CASSLPKLGQGHNEQFF. DNA for the CDR3: TGTGCCAGCAGCTTACCAAAACTCGGACAGGGCCACAATGAGCAGTTCTTC.